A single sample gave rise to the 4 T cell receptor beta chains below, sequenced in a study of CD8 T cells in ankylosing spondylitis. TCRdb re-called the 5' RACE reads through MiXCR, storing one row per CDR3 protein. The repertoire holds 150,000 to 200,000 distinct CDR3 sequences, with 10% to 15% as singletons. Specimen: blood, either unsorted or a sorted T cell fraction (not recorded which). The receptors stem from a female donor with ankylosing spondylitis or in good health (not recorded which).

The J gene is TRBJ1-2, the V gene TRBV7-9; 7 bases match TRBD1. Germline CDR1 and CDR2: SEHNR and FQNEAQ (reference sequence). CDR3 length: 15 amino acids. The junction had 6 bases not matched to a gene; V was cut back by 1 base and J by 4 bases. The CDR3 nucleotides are TGTGCCAGCAGCTTAGGGGGACAGTTATTCTATGGCTACACCTTC. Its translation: CASSLGGQLFYGYTF.

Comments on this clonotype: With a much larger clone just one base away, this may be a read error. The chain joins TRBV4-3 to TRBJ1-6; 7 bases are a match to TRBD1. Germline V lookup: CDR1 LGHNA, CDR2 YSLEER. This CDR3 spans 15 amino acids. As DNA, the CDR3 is TGCGCCTGCAGCCAAGCCCGGGACAGAAATTCACCCCTCCACTTT. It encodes CACSQARDRNSPLHF.

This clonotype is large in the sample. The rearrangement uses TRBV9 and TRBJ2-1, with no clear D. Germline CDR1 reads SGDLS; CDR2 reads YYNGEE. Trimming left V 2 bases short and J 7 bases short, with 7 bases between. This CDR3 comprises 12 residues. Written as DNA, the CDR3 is TGTGCCAGCAGCGTTTCAGTAAATGAGCAGTTCTTC. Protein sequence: CASSVSVNEQFF.

The CDR3 region is CASSPNGQNTEAFF. The CDR3 region has the DNA TGTGCCAGCTCACCAAACGGACAGAACACTGAAGCTTTCTTT. The chain links TRBV18 to TRBJ1-1; D might be TRBD1 (5 bases). CDR1 is KGHSH, CDR2 LQKENI, per germline. CDR3 length: 14 amino acids. With 2 bases removed from V and 1 base from J, the gap between germline ends came to 8 bases.